A single TCR beta chain is shown here with its context. The data originate from a study of blood T cell repertoires in COVID-19. Measured with immunoSEQ multiplex PCR; TCRdb has only the in-frame clones, and not every one. The sample contains 200,000 to 300,000 clones, about 85% of which appear only once. Sample: peripheral blood. The sequence derives from a man between 18 and 35 years old with active or convalescent COVID-19.

The CDR3 bases are TGTGCCAGCACTCCTCGGACCCCAAGGGGCGAGCAGTACTTC. This translates into CASTPRTPRGEQYF. The chain recombines TRBV2 with TRBJ2-7, with D possibly being TRBD1 (5 bases). The germline V gene has CDR1 SNHLY and CDR2 FYNNEI. V was cut by 7 bases and J by 6 bases, with 19 bases left in between. The CDR3 has 14 residues.